One and the same sample provided the 21 T cell receptor beta chains below, sequenced in a study of beta chain features in type 1 diabetes. Investigators reverse transcribed all isolated RNA, so they sequenced expressed TCRB transcripts. The protocol was immunoSEQ multiplex PCR, while the TCRdb copy is restricted to in-frame clones and leaves out a portion. The data contain a few hundred thousand clones, 20% of them singletons. Sequencing was carried out using naive CD4+ T cells from blood. The receptors come from a woman under 30 in good health.

The chain joins TRBV4-3 to TRBJ2-7; a possible D gene is TRBD1 (6 bases). Germline lookup yields CDR1 LGHNA and CDR2 YSLEER. With 3 bases removed from V and 0 bases from J, the gap between germline ends came to 15 bases. This CDR3 spans 16 amino acids. CDR3 DNA sequence: TGCGCCAGCAGCCATTACCTCCAGGGGTCCTCCTACGAGCAGTACTTC. Its translation: CASSHYLQGSSYEQYF.

This chain joins TRBV30 and TRBJ1-2; 7 bases line up with TRBD1. In germline, CDR1 is GTSNPN, CDR2 SVGIG (reference sequence). The CDR3 loop spans 11 amino acids. J gave up 8 bases and V 3 bases, and 3 bases lay outside the gene matches. This CDR3 reads CAWSAGGGYTF. CDR3 in DNA: TGTGCCTGGAGCGCAGGGGGAGGCTACACCTTC.

This clone was detected a few times. The chain combines TRBV27 with TRBJ2-3; D possibly corresponds to TRBD1 (6 bases). The germline V gene encodes CDR1 MNHEY and CDR2 SMNVEV (reference sequence). Trimming cost V 6 bases and J 1 base, with 17 bases left between them. CDR3 length: 16 residues. In DNA form, the CDR3 reads TGTGCCAGCAGGGAAATACAGGGTGCCCGCACAGATACGCAGTATTTT. As protein: CASREIQGARTDTQYF.

V and J are TRBV19 and TRBJ1-5; D is unclear. CDR3 length equals 15 residues. From germline, CDR1 is LNHDA and CDR2 SQIVND (reference sequence). The V gene lost 7 bases and the J gene lost 3 bases, with 16 bases spanning the gap. The DNA of the CDR3 is TGTGCCAGTACCATTACAGCCAGAGTCAATCAGCCCCAGCATTTT. As protein: CASTITARVNQPQHF.

The rearrangement uses TRBV7-8 and TRBJ2-7; 13 bases are a match to TRBD2. The CDR3 covers 17 residues. The V segment lost 3 bases and the J segment 2 bases; nucleotides outside the gene matches: 7. CDR1 and CDR2 (germline): SGHVS, FQNEAQ. The CDR3 loop reads CASSFGTSGAPAYEQYF. As DNA, the CDR3 is TGTGCCAGCAGCTTCGGGACTAGCGGGGCCCCTGCCTACGAGCAGTACTTC.

The sample holds a few counts of this clone. The chain links TRBV6-1 to TRBJ2-4, with D uncertain. This CDR3 is built from 11 residues. The germline V gene has CDR1 MNHNS and CDR2 SASEGT. V lost 5 bases and J 7 bases, leaving 6 bases between the germline ends. CDR3 sequence (DNA): TGTGCCAGCAGTTTCTACAACATTCAGTACTTC. Protein product: CASSFYNIQYF.

The chain is built from TRBV6-1 and TRBJ1-5; 10 bases match TRBD1. Germline V gene sequence: CDR1 MNHNS, CDR2 SASEGT. The V gene end was trimmed by 4 bases and the J gene end by 3 bases; junction bases not matched to a gene: 6. The CDR3 is 16 amino acids. The CDR3 coding sequence is TGTGCCAGCAGTGGTCCCGGGACAGGGGCCAATCAGCCCCAGCATTTT. It codes for CASSGPGTGANQPQHF.

The chain recombines TRBV30 with TRBJ2-5; D not certain. Germline V CDR1 and CDR2: GTSNPN, SVGIG (reference sequence). Deletions cut 4 bases from V and 1 base from J, with 4 bases between. The CDR3 runs 11 residues. This CDR3 is CAWTSQETQYF. The CDR3, as DNA: TGTGCCTGGACTTCCCAAGAGACCCAGTACTTC. Full variable domain (missing parts from reference TRBV30 and TRBJ2-5): SQTIHQWPATLVQPVGSPLSLECTVEGTSNPNLYWYRQAAGRGLQLLFYSVGIGQISSEVPQNLSASRPQDRQFILSSKKLLLSDSGFYLCAWTSQETQYFGPGTRLLVL.

This clone showed up just a few times. The CDR3 here is CASSGGFDTEAFF. The CDR3 nucleotides read TGTGCCAGCTCGGGGGGGTTCGACACTGAAGCTTTCTTT. V and J are TRBV18 and TRBJ1-1, with a weak D call TRBD1 (5 bases). Germline values: CDR1 KGHSH, CDR2 LQKENI. The CDR3 covers 13 residues. Trimming took off 6 bases at V and 3 bases at J, with 11 bases between the two ends. The complete variable domain, with remaining parts taken from reference TRBV18 and TRBJ1-1, reads NAGVMQNPRHLVRRRGQEARLRCSPMKGHSHVYWYRQLPEEGLKFMVYLQKENIIDESGMPKERFSAEFPKEGPSILRIQQVVRGDSAAYFCASSGGFDTEAFFGQGTRLTVV.

V and J are TRBV6-6 and TRBJ1-2; D call uncertain. With 6 bases removed from V and 4 bases from J, the gap between germline ends came to 3 bases. Germline V gene data show CDR1 as MNHNY and CDR2 as SVGAGI (reference sequence). The CDR3 has 10 residues. The CDR3 loop is CASRLYGYTF. CDR3 nucleotide sequence: TGTGCCAGCAGACTCTATGGCTACACCTTC.

CDR3 nucleotide sequence: TGTGCCAGTAGACTACAGGGAACTGAAGCTTTCTTT. It is translated as CASRLQGTEAFF. The gene calls are TRBV19 and TRBJ1-1; D is possibly TRBD1 (6 bases). Germline V CDR1 and CDR2: LNHDA, SQIVND (reference sequence). The CDR3 is made up of 12 amino acids. V gave up 6 bases and J gave up 5 bases, with 10 bases separating them. Drawing the rest from reference TRBV19 and TRBJ1-1, the complete variable domain is DGGITQSPKYLFRKEGQNVTLSCEQNLNHDAMYWYRQDPGQGLRLIYYSQIVNDFQKGDIAEGYSVSREKKESFPLTVTSAQKNPTAFYLCASRLQGTEAFFGQGTRLTVV.

The chain joins TRBV9 to TRBJ2-4; no firm D call. In germline, CDR1 is SGDLS, CDR2 YYNGEE. The ends were cut back, 3 bases at V and 3 bases at J, with 4 bases in the middle. The CDR3 loop spans 12 amino acids. The CDR3 loop is CASSGSKNIQYF. Written as DNA, the CDR3 is TGTGCCAGCAGCGGGAGCAAAAACATTCAGTACTTC.

This clone was counted a few times. At one end the junction does not follow the germline gene, possibly because of a read error. This chain joins TRBV5-1 and TRBJ2-7; the match to TRBD2 covers 7 bases. CDR1 is SGHRS and CDR2 is YFSETQ in the germline V gene. This CDR3 is 14 amino acids long. In DNA, the CDR3 is TGCGCCAGCAGCCCCGGACTAGTGCTCTACGCGCAGTACTTC. Protein product: CASSPGLVLYAQYF.

The sample holds a few counts of this clone. V and J are TRBV19 and TRBJ1-2, with no clear D. The V end was cut by 5 bases, the J end by 4 bases, with 11 bases between. CDR1 LNHDA and CDR2 SQIVND come from the germline V gene (reference sequence). This CDR3 region has 13 residues. CDR3 amino acids: CASSSSASYGYTF. The CDR3 region has the DNA TGTGCCAGTAGTTCGAGCGCCAGCTATGGCTACACCTTC.

In this sample, this clone turned up a few times. J is TRBJ2-7 and V is TRBV7-9, with TRBD2 as a possible D gene (5 bases). Germline loops: CDR1 SEHNR, CDR2 FQNEAQ (reference sequence). V gave up 4 bases and J gave up 3 bases, with 13 bases separating them. This CDR3 has 14 residues. As DNA, the CDR3 is TGTGCCAGCAGCTACCTAGCACGGGGCTACGAGCAGTACTTC. This codes for CASSYLARGYEQYF.

The gene calls are TRBV30 and TRBJ2-5; TRBD2 aligns across 7 bases. Trimming removed 0 bases from V and 11 bases from J; junction bases left unmatched: 15. The germline CDR1 and CDR2 sequences are GTSNPN and SVGIG (reference sequence). The CDR3 spans 15 residues. CDR3 loop: CAWSVLSGWAGEQYF. In nucleotides, the CDR3 is TGTGCCTGGAGTGTACTAAGCGGTTGGGCGGGGGAGCAGTACTTC.

This clone was picked up a small number of times. The V call is TRBV9, the J call TRBJ2-7; TRBD1 aligns across 7 bases. This CDR3 has 14 amino acids. The germline gives CDR1 SGDLS, CDR2 YYNGEE. The J segment lost 4 bases and the V segment lost 0 bases, leaving 4 bases of the junction unmatched. CDR3 sequence reads: CASSVGRGMYEQYF. The CDR3 bases are TGTGCCAGCAGCGTAGGCAGGGGGATGTACGAGCAGTACTTC.

The chain has TRBV10-3 and TRBJ1-2, with 7 bases fitting TRBD1. The CDR3 is made up of 14 amino acids. Per the germline V gene, CDR1 is ENHRY and CDR2 is SYGVKD. The V and J ends lost 7 bases and 5 bases, in that order; junction bases with no gene match: 10. In DNA, the CDR3 is TGTGCCATCAATCCGACAGGGAACTCGTATGGCTACACCTTC. Its protein is CAINPTGNSYGYTF.

The chain combines TRBV6-5 with TRBJ2-5; tentatively, D is TRBD1 (6 bases). The ends were cut back, 0 bases at V and 5 bases at J, with 16 bases in the middle. This CDR3 region has 16 residues. Per the germline V gene, CDR1 is MNHEY and CDR2 is SVGAGI. The CDR3 loop is CASSYSGADLGETQYF. As DNA, the CDR3 is TGTGCCAGCAGTTACTCGGGGGCGGATCTGGGGGAGACCCAGTACTTC.

The table lists this clone with a few counts. The chain combines TRBV6-1 with TRBJ2-1; 9 nucleotides agree with TRBD1. Germline trimming cut 10 bases from V and 8 bases from J; bases unmatched to any gene: 12. CDR3 length equals 14 residues. Germline CDR1 reads MNHNS; CDR2 reads SASEGT. The CDR3 DNA is TGTGCCACCAGACCGGGACAGGGAGGAGATGAGCAGTTCTTC. It codes for CATRPGQGGDEQFF.

V usage is TRBV4-2 and J usage is TRBJ2-3; D is perhaps TRBD2 (8 bases). Germline V gene sequence: CDR1 LGHNA, CDR2 YNFKEQ. Trimming took 0 bases from V and 0 from J, leaving 19 bases between them. CDR3 length: 19 residues. For the CDR3, the DNA is TGTGCCAGCAGCCAAGAGAGGGCTGTAGCGGGACAGAGCACAGATACGCAGTATTTT. Amino acid sequence: CASSQERAVAGQSTDTQYF.